Presented here are 3 T cell receptor beta chains from one specimen sequenced in a study of sequential checkpoint blockade in melanoma. Profiling relied on immunoSEQ multiplex PCR, and the TCRdb table lists in-frame clones only, not all of them. The sample yields about 4,900 clones, roughly 40% seen once. Treatment in this sample: randomized to nivolumab then ipilimumab (arm A) or the reverse (arm B). The material sequenced was tumor tissue (inferred from file names), taken from a patient given nivolumab and ipilimumab in sequence. These receptors were collected from a human donor with melanoma.

The CDR3: CASSPVQGAGTDTQYF. In DNA form, the CDR3 reads TGTGCCAGCAGTCCCGTTCAGGGGGCCGGCACAGATACGCAGTATTTT. The chain employs TRBV28 and TRBJ2-3, with TRBD1 identical over 8 bases. CDR1 and CDR2 from the germline V gene are MDHEN and SYDVKM. The trim removed 5 bases at V and 1 base at J, leaving 8 bases unmatched. The CDR3 is 16 residues long.

The chain carries TRBV10-2 and TRBJ2-2, with 8 bases aligning to TRBD1. This CDR3 has 15 residues. Germline values: CDR1 WSHSY, CDR2 SAAADI. V gave up 8 bases and J gave up 2 bases; unmatched junction bases: 7. The CDR3 loop reads CASSWTGRNTGELFF. The CDR3 DNA is TGCGCCAGCTCCTGGACAGGGCGTAACACCGGGGAGCTGTTTTTT.

The CDR3 DNA is TGTGCCAGCAGTAGAGGGGGATATGAGCAGTTCTTC. It yields the protein CASSRGGYEQFF. This chain joins TRBV28 and TRBJ2-1, with D possibly matching TRBD1 (6 bases). The CDR3 has 12 amino acids. V lost 5 bases, J lost 8 bases, and 10 bases lay in between. Per germline, CDR1 MDHEN and CDR2 SYDVKM.